This entry lists 25 T cell receptor beta chains sequenced from one sample in a study of OX40 agonist ivuxolimab in advanced cancers. Sequencing was performed with immunoSEQ multiplex PCR; in TCRdb, only in-frame clones are kept and a portion is missing. Of approximately 57,000 clones detected, about 81% appear once; the ten largest clones hold 0.75%. Sequenced here: CD4+ or CD8+ T cells sorted from blood, sampled in a trial of the OX40 agonist ivuxolimab. The receptors here all came from an adult with an advanced solid tumor such as melanoma, head and neck, liver or kidney cancer.

This CDR3 is CASSVAIEDTQYF. In DNA, the CDR3 is TGTGCCAGCAGCGTAGCTATCGAAGATACGCAGTATTTT. The V and J genes are TRBV9 and TRBJ2-3; no definite D call. The germline V and J ends were trimmed by 0 bases and 5 bases, with 7 bases remaining between them. The CDR3 has 13 amino acids. CDR1 is SGDLS, CDR2 YYNGEE, per germline.

The rearrangement joins TRBV10-1 to TRBJ1-4, with D unresolved. The CDR3 extends over 17 amino acids. The germline V gene has CDR1 WNHNN and CDR2 SYGVQD (reference sequence). The V end lost 0 bases, the J end lost 0 bases, and 11 bases lay between the germline ends. The CDR3 bases are TGCGCCAGCAGTGAGTCTAGAAGAATCGCAACTAATGAAAAACTGTTTTTT. As protein: CASSESRRIATNEKLFF.

Comment on this clone: Mismatch with germline at one junction end may stem from a read error. The V call is TRBV27, the J call TRBJ2-1; possibly TRBD2 for D (5 bases). From germline, CDR1 is MNHEY and CDR2 SMNVEV (reference sequence). CDR3 length equals 15 residues. The CDR3 DNA is TGTGCCAGCAGCTTATGGGCGGGTCCCTACAATGAGCAGTTCTTC. Translation gives CASSLWAGPYNEQFF.

V usage is TRBV11-2 and J usage is TRBJ1-1; D unclear. The CDR3 runs to 15 residues. Trimming removed 1 base at V and 0 bases at J, with 9 bases between. Germline CDR1 is SGHAT and CDR2 is FQNNGV. CDR3 sequence (DNA): TGTGCCAGCAGCTTAGGGGCAGTCATGAACACTGAAGCTTTCTTT. Residues: CASSLGAVMNTEAFF.

This clone was counted a few times. One junction end disagrees with the germline gene, perhaps due to a read error. This chain uses TRBV20-1 with TRBJ2-1, with 7 nucleotides matching TRBD1. Per germline, CDR1 DFQATT and CDR2 SNEGSKA (reference sequence). This CDR3 has 10 residues. The chain's CDR3 is CSAGQVLRVF. In DNA, the CDR3 is TGCAGTGCAGGACAGGTTTTACGTGTCTTC.

The chain combines TRBV5-1 with TRBJ2-1, with a tentative D call TRBD2 (7 bases). Germline assignment: CDR1 SGHRS and CDR2 YFSETQ. This CDR3 has 16 residues. Trimming left V 3 bases short and J 7 bases short, with 20 bases between. The CDR3 nucleotides read TGCGCCAGCAGCTCCAGGGGAGGGGGGCCAGGGAATGAGCAGTTCTTC. Translation: CASSSRGGGPGNEQFF.

The CDR3 spells CASRGTGLFHEQYF. The CDR3 region has the DNA TGTGCCAGCAGGGGGACAGGACTTTTCCACGAGCAGTACTTC. The rearrangement links TRBV27 to TRBJ2-7; 8 bases align to TRBD1. This CDR3 region has 14 residues. CDR1 MNHEY and CDR2 SMNVEV come from the germline V gene (reference sequence). Trimming at V came to 6 bases and at J to 5 bases, leaving 9 bases not matched to a gene.

This rearrangement joins TRBV5-4 to TRBJ2-7; the match to TRBD1 covers 8 bases. J was trimmed by 3 bases and V by 0 bases; bases with no gene match: 5. This CDR3 is 15 amino acids long. Germline V gives CDR1 SGHNT, CDR2 YYREEE (reference sequence). In nucleotides, the CDR3 is TGTGCCAGCAGCTTGGTTGCGACAGGGGACTACGAGCAGTACTTC. Translated: CASSLVATGDYEQYF.

V is TRBV5-6 and J is TRBJ2-7; 9 nucleotides match TRBD2. The length of the CDR3 is 15 residues. Trimming removed 0 bases from V and 2 bases from J; junction bases left unmatched: 3. The germline V gene has CDR1 SGHDT and CDR2 YYEEEE. In DNA, the CDR3 is TGTGCCAGCAGCTTGGGTAGCGGGGGCACCTACGAGCAGTACTTC. Its protein product is CASSLGSGGTYEQYF.

V gene TRBV6-1 combines with J gene TRBJ2-7; D uncertain. Per the germline V gene, CDR1 is MNHNS and CDR2 is SASEGT. V was clipped by 6 bases and J by 4 bases, with 13 bases between them. CDR3 length: 13 amino acids. CDR3 DNA sequence: TGTGCCAGCAGCCCCTTCTTCGGGTACGAGCAGTACTTC. Encoded protein: CASSPFFGYEQYF.

This clone was seen only once. This chain links TRBV11-1 with TRBJ2-3; D is perhaps TRBD1 (6 bases). Trimming stripped 4 bases from V and 1 base from J, with 12 bases between. CDR1 and CDR2 from the germline V gene are SGHAT and FQDESV (reference sequence). This CDR3 is 15 amino acids long. Written as DNA, the CDR3 is TGTGCCAGCAGCTACACAGGGTATCGCACAGATACGCAGTATTTT. Translating it yields CASSYTGYRTDTQYF. Full variable domain (outside the CDR3, taken from reference TRBV11-1 and TRBJ2-3): EAEVAQSPRYKITEKSQAVAFWCDPISGHATLYWYRQILGQGPELLVQFQDESVVDDSQLPKDRFSAERLKGVDSTLKIQPAELGDSAMYLCASSYTGYRTDTQYFGPGTRLTVL.

This clone is a singleton in its sample. The rearrangement links TRBV5-1 to TRBJ1-4, with TRBD1 identical over 7 bases. Germline CDR1 SGHRS, CDR2 YFSETQ. CDR3 length equals 16 residues. Unmatched junction bases numbered 6, after V lost 3 bases and J lost 1 base. The CDR3 DNA follows: TGCGCCAGCAGCTCAGCGAGACAGGGAACTAATGAAAAACTGTTTTTT. Translating it yields CASSSARQGTNEKLFF. Full variable domain (outside the CDR3, taken from reference TRBV5-1 and TRBJ1-4): KAGVTQTPRYLIKTRGQQVTLSCSPISGHRSVSWYQQTPGQGLQFLFEYFSETQRNKGNFPGRFSGRQFSNSRSEMNVSTLELGDSALYLCASSSARQGTNEKLFFGSGTQLSVL.

Relative to its sample, this clone is medium-sized (0.01 to 0.1%). This chain uses TRBV27 with TRBJ1-4; D remains unclear. The CDR3 has 17 residues. Germline V gene sequence: CDR1 MNHEY, CDR2 SMNVEV (reference sequence). The ends were cut back, 4 bases at V and 7 bases at J, with 22 bases in the middle. Here the CDR3 reads CASSWRAVRLNGEKLFF. CDR3 bases: TGTGCCAGCAGTTGGCGGGCGGTCCGGCTTAACGGTGAAAAACTGTTTTTT.

The chain links TRBV14 to TRBJ2-7, with D perhaps TRBD1 (5 bases). The CDR3 spans 14 residues. Germline V lookup: CDR1 SGHDN, CDR2 FVKESK. The germline V and J ends were trimmed by 1 base and 0 bases, with 7 bases remaining between them. This chain's CDR3 is CASSQGRASYEQYF. The CDR3 DNA sequence: TGTGCCAGCAGCCAAGGCAGGGCCTCCTACGAGCAGTACTTC.

The genes are TRBV6-1 and TRBJ2-3, with D possibly matching TRBD2 (6 bases). The CDR3 is 15 residues long. Trimming removed 6 bases from V and 4 bases from J, with 17 bases in between. Looked up from germline, CDR1 is MNHNS and CDR2 is SASEGT. CDR3 in DNA: TGTGCCAGCAGCGTCCCGGGGGTTCCCTCAGATACGCAGTATTTT. Its protein product is CASSVPGVPSDTQYF.

V is TRBV6-5 and J is TRBJ2-5, with 9 positions matching TRBD2. CDR1 and CDR2 (germline): MNHEY, SVGAGI. Losses at the gene ends were 8 bases for V and 5 bases for J; bases not matched to a gene: 6. This CDR3 is 13 amino acids long. CDR3 nucleotide sequence: TGTGCCAGCCGCAGCGGGGGGCGGGAGACCCAGTACTTC. Its translation: CASRSGGRETQYF.

The chain couples TRBV19 to TRBJ1-4; TRBD1 matches at 7 bases. V shed 6 bases and J 8 bases; nucleotides not matched to a gene: 12. Germline V CDR1 and CDR2: LNHDA, SQIVND (reference sequence). The CDR3 totals 15 residues. This CDR3 is CASSSQDRLDEKLFF. CDR3 DNA sequence: TGTGCCAGTAGCTCCCAGGACAGGTTAGACGAAAAACTGTTTTTT.

The chain recombines TRBV7-3 with TRBJ2-3; D unclear. Trimming cost V 0 bases and J 2 bases, with 6 bases left between them. Germline assignment: CDR1 SGHTA and CDR2 FQGTGA. The CDR3 spans 14 residues. In nucleotides, the CDR3 is TGTGCCAGCAGCTTAACTAAGACCACAGATACGCAGTATTTT. Translated: CASSLTKTTDTQYF.

This rearrangement joins TRBV6-1 to TRBJ2-7; D uncertain. CDR1 is MNHNS and CDR2 is SASEGT in the germline V gene. The V end was cut by 3 bases, the J end by 2 bases, with 5 bases between. The CDR3 loop spans 12 amino acids. The CDR3 DNA follows: TGTGCCAGCAGTGATTGGGCCTACGAGCAGTACTTC. Its translation: CASSDWAYEQYF.

The CDR3 DNA follows: TGTGCCAGCAGCGTAGGCGGTGGGAGCACAGATACGCAGTATTTT. It encodes CASSVGGGSTDTQYF. This chain links TRBV9 with TRBJ2-3; D is unclear. V was pared by 0 bases and J by 0 bases, with 8 bases between. Germline CDR1 SGDLS, CDR2 YYNGEE. The CDR3 length is 15 residues.

The V and J genes are TRBV5-5 and TRBJ1-1, with a possible D match to TRBD1 (6 bases). V dropped 3 bases and J dropped 4 bases, with 13 bases sitting between them. CDR3 length: 14 amino acids. Germline-derived CDR1 and CDR2 are SGHKS and YYEKEE (reference sequence). CDR3 residues: CASSSTRGSTEAFF. CDR3 bases: TGTGCCAGCAGCTCGACCAGGGGTTCCACTGAAGCTTTCTTT.

This rearrangement joins TRBV5-1 to TRBJ2-7; the D gene is possibly TRBD1 (6 bases). Germline V gene lookup returns CDR1 SGHRS and CDR2 YFSETQ. This CDR3 region has 13 residues. V lost 4 bases to trimming and J lost 5 bases, with 13 bases between them. The CDR3: CASSPSGVDEQYF. In DNA, the CDR3 is TGCGCCAGCAGCCCCTCAGGGGTCGACGAGCAGTACTTC.

This clone was observed a single time. This chain links TRBV7-9 with TRBJ2-3; 8 bases are shared with TRBD1. The V segment lost 5 bases and the J segment 1 base; nucleotides outside the gene matches: 2. The germline V gene encodes CDR1 SEHNR and CDR2 FQNEAQ (reference sequence). CDR3 length: 14 residues. CDR3 in DNA: TGTGCCAGCAGCCCGACAGGGGGCACAGATACGCAGTATTTT. Amino acids: CASSPTGGTDTQYF.

This clone has only a few counts. The CDR3 spells CASSWGAGSNQPQHF. In DNA form, the CDR3 reads TGCGCCAGCAGCTGGGGTGCGGGGAGCAATCAGCCCCAGCATTTT. The chain uses TRBV5-1 and TRBJ1-5; D uncertain. The germline CDR1 and CDR2 sequences are SGHRS and YFSETQ. V was cut by 3 bases and J by 1 base, with 11 bases left in between. This CDR3 contains 15 residues.

This chain joins TRBV6-5 and TRBJ2-3; 7 bases line up with TRBD2. This CDR3 is built from 15 residues. Germline V gives CDR1 MNHEY, CDR2 SVGAGI. Losses at the gene ends were 3 bases for V and 1 base for J; bases not matched to a gene: 4. This CDR3 is CASSYLGGGTDTQYF. CDR3 coding DNA: TGTGCCAGCAGTTATTTGGGAGGGGGCACAGATACGCAGTATTTT.